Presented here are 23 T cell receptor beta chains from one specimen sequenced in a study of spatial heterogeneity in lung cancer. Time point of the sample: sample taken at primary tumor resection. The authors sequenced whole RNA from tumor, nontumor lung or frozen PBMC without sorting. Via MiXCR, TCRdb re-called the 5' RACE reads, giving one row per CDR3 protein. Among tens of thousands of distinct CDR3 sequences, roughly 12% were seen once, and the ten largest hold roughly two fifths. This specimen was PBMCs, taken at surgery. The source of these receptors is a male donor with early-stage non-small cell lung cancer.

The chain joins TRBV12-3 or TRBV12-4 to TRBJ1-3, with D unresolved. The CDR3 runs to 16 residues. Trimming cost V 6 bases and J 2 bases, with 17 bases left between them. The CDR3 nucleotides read TGTGCCAGCAGCCGCGGGGATATGCTCCCTGGAAACACCATATATTTT. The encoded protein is CASSRGDMLPGNTIYF.

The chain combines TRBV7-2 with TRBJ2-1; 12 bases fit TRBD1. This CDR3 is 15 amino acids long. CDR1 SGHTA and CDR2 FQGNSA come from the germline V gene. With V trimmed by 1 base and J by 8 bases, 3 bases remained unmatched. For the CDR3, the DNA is TGTGCCAGCAGCTTAGAGGGACAGGGGGCGTATGAGCAGTTCTTC. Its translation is CASSLEGQGAYEQFF.

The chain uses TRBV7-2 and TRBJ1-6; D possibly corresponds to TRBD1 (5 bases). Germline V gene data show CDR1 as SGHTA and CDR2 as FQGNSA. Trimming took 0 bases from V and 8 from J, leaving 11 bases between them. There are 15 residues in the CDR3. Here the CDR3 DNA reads TGTGCCAGCAGCTTAGCGCGGGGCTCGCATTCACCCCTCCACTTT. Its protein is CASSLARGSHSPLHF.

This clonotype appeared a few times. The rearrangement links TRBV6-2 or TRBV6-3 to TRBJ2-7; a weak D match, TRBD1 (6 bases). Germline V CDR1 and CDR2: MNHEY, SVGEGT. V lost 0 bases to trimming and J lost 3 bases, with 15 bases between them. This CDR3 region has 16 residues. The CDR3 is CASSYSGARVFYEQYF. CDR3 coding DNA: TGTGCCAGCAGTTACTCGGGGGCCAGGGTATTCTACGAGCAGTACTTC.

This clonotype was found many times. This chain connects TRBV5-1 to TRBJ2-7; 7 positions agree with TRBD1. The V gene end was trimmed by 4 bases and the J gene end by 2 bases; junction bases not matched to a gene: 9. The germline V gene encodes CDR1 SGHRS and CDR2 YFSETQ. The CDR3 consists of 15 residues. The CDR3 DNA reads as TGCGCCAGCAGCCTCTACGGACAGGAAACCTACGAGCAGTACTTC. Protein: CASSLYGQETYEQYF.

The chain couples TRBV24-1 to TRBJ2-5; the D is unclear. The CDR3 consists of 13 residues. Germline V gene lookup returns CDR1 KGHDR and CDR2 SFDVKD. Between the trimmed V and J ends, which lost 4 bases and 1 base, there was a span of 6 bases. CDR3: CATSDPPQETQYF. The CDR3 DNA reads TGTGCCACCAGTGACCCACCCCAAGAGACCCAGTACTTC.

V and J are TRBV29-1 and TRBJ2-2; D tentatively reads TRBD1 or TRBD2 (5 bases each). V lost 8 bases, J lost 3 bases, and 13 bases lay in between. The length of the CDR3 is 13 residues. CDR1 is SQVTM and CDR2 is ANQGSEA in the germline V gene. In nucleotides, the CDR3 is TGCAGCCCGTCACAGGAGGACACCGGGGAGCTGTTTTTT. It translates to CSPSQEDTGELFF.

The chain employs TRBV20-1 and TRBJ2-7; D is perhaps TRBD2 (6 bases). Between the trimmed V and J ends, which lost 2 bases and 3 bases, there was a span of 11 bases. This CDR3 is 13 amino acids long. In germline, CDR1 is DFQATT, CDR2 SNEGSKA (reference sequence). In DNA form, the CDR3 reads TGCAGTGCTAGATTAGCGGAGCACTACGAGCAGTACTTC. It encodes CSARLAEHYEQYF.

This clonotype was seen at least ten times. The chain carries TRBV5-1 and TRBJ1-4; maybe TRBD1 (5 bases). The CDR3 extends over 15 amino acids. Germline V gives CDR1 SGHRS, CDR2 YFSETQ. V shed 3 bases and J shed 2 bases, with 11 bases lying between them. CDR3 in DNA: TGCGCCAGCAGCTACCAGGGTCCGACTAATGAAAAACTGTTTTTT. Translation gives CASSYQGPTNEKLFF.

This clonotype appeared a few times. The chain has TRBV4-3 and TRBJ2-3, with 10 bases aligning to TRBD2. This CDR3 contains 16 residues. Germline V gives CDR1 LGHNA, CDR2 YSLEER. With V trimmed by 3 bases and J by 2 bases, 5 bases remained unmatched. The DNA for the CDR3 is TGCGCCAGCAGCCAGATGACTAGCGGGCCCACAGATACGCAGTATTTT. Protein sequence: CASSQMTSGPTDTQYF.

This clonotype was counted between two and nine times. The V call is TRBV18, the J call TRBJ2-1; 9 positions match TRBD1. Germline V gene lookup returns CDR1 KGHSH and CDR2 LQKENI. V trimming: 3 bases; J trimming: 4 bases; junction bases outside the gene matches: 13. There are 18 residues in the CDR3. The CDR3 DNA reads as TGTGCCAGCTCACCCCAAAGGGCTACAGGGGGCTTGTACAATGAGCAGTTCTTC. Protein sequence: CASSPQRATGGLYNEQFF.

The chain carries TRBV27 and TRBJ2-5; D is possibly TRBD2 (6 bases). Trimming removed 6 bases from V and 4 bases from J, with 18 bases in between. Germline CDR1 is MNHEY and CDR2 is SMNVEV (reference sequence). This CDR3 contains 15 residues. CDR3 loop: CASRPQRQGGETQYF. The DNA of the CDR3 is TGTGCCAGCAGACCTCAGAGGCAGGGAGGAGAGACCCAGTACTTC.

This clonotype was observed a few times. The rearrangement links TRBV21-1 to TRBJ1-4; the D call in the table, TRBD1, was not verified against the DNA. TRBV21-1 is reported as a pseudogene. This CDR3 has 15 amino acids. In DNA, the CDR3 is TGTGCCAGCAGCAAACAGAGACAGTACAGTGAAAAACTGTTTTTT. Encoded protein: CASSKQRQYSEKLFF.

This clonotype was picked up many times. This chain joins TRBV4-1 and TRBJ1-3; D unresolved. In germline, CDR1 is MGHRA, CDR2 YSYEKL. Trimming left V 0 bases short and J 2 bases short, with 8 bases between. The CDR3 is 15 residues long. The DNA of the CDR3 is TGCGCCAGCAGCCAAGAGGTATTTACTGGAAACACCATATATTTT. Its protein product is CASSQEVFTGNTIYF.

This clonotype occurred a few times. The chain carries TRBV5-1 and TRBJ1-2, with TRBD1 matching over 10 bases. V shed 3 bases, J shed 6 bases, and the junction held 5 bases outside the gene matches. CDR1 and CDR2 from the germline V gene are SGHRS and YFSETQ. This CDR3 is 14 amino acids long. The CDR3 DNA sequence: TGCGCCAGCAGCTCCGGGACAGGGGTTAATGGCTACACCTTC. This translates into CASSSGTGVNGYTF.

The CDR3 loop is CASSQEVQGYNEQFF. For the CDR3, the DNA is TGCGCCAGCAGCCAAGAGGTGCAGGGGTACAATGAGCAGTTCTTC. This sequence joins TRBV4-3 and TRBJ2-1, with D tentatively TRBD1 (6 bases). This CDR3 has 15 amino acids. Trimming removed 0 bases at V and 4 bases at J, with 10 bases between. CDR1 and CDR2 from the germline V gene are LGHNA and YSLEER.

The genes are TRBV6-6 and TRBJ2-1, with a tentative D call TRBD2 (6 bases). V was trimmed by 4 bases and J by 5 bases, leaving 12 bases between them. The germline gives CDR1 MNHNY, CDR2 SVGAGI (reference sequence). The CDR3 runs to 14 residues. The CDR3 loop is CASSLEGHNNEQFF. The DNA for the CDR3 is TGTGCCAGCAGTTTGGAGGGCCATAACAATGAGCAGTTCTTC.

For the CDR3, the DNA is TGTGCCAGCACCCAAATAGGGGGAGCTGGGGCCAACGTCCTGACTTTC. Translated, it gives CASTQIGGAGANVLTF. V and J are TRBV6-6 and TRBJ2-6, with D tentatively TRBD1 (6 bases). The CDR3 runs 16 residues. Per the germline V gene, CDR1 is MNHNY and CDR2 is SVGAGI (reference sequence). The V gene lost 7 bases and the J gene lost 2 bases, with 15 bases spanning the gap.

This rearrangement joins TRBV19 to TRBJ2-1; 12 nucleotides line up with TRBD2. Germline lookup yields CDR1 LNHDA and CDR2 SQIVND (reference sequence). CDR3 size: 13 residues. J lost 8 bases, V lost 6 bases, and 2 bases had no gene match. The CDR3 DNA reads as TGTGCCAGTAGGACTAGCGGGAGATATGAGCAGTTCTTC. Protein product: CASRTSGRYEQFF.

The CDR3 reads CASSWGANTEAFF. CDR3 DNA: TGTGCCAGCAGTTGGGGGGCGAACACTGAAGCTTTCTTT. The chain links TRBV6-2 or TRBV6-3 to TRBJ1-1; D is possibly TRBD1 (6 bases). The germline V gene encodes CDR1 MNHEY and CDR2 SVGEGT. This CDR3 comprises 13 residues. V was pared by 4 bases and J by 1 base, with 7 bases between.

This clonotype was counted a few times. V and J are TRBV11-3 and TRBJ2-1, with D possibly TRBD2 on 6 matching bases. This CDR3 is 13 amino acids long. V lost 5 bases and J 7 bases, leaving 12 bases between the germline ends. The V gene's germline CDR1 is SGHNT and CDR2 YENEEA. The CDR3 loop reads CASSPFGRNEQFF. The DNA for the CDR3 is TGTGCCAGCAGCCCGTTTGGGAGGAATGAGCAGTTCTTC. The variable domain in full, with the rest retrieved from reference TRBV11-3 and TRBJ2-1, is EAGVVQSPRYKIIEKKQPVAFWCNPISGHNTLYWYLQNLGQGPELLIRYENEEAVDDSQLPKDRFSAERLKGVDSTLKIQPAELGDSAVYLCASSPFGRNEQFFGPGTRLTVL.

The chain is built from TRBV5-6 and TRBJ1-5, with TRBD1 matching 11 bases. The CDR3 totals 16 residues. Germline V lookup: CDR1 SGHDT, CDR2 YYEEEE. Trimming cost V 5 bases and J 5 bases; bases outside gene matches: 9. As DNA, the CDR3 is TGTGCCAGCAGTTTCTTCCGGGACAGGGGGTATCAGCCCCAGCATTTT. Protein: CASSFFRDRGYQPQHF.

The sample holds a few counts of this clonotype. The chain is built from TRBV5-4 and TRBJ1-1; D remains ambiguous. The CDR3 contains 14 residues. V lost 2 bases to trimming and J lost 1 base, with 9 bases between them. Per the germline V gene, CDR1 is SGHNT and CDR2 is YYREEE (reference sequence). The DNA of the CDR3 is TGTGCCAGCAGCTTACAGCCCACGAACACTGAAGCTTTCTTT. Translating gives CASSLQPTNTEAFF. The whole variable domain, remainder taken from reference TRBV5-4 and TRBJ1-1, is ETGVTQSPTHLIKTRGQQVTLRCSSQSGHNTVSWYQQALGQGPQFIFQYYREEENGRGNFPPRFSGLQFPNYSSELNVNALELDDSALYLCASSLQPTNTEAFFGQGTRLTVV.